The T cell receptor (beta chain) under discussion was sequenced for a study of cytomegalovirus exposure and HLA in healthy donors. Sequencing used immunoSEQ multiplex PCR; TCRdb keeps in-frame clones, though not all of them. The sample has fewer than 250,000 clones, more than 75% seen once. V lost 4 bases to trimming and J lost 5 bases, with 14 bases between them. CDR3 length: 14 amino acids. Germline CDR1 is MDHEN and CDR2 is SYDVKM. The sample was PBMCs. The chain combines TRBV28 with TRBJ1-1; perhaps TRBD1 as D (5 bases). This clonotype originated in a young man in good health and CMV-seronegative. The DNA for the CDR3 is TGTGCCAGCAGTTCTCCTTCGACAGCTACTGAAGCTTTCTTT. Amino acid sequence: CASSSPSTATEAFF.